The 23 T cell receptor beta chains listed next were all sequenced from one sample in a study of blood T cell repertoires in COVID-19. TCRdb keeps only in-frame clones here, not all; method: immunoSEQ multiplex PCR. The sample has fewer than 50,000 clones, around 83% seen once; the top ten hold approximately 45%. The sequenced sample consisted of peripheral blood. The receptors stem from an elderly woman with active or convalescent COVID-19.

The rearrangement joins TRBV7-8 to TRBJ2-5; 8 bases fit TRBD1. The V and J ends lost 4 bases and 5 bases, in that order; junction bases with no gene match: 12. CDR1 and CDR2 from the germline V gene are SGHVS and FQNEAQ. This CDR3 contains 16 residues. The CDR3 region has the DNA TGTGCCAGCAGCTCCGCCCCCAGGACAGGGAGGGAGACCCAGTACTTC. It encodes CASSSAPRTGRETQYF.

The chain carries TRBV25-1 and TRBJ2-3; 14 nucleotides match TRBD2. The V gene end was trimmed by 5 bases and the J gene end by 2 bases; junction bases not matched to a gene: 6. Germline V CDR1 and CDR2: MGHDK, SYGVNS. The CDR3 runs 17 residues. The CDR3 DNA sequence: TGTGCCAGCAGTATCTCGACTAGCGGGAGGGCCACAGATACGCAGTATTTT. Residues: CASSISTSGRATDTQYF.

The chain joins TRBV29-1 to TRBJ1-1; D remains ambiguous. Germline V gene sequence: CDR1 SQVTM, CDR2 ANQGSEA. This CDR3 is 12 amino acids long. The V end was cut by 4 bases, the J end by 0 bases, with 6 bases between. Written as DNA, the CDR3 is TGCAGCGTTGGCCACATGAACACTGAAGCTTTCTTT. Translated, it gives CSVGHMNTEAFF. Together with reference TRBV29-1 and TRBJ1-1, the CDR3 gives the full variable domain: SAVISQKPSRDICQRGTSLTIQCQVDSQVTMMFWYRQQPGQSLTLIATANQGSEATYESGFVIDKFPISRPNLTFSTLTVSNMSPEDSSIYLCSVGHMNTEAFFGQGTRLTVV.

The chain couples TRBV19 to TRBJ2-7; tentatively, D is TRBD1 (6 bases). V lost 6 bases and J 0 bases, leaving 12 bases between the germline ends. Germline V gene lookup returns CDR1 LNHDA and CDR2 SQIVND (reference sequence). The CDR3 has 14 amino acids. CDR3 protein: CASSRGGSSYEQYF. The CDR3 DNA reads TGTGCCAGTAGCCGAGGGGGAAGCTCCTACGAGCAGTACTTC. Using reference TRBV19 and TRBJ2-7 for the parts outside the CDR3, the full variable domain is DGGITQSPKYLFRKEGQNVTLSCEQNLNHDAMYWYRQDPGQGLRLIYYSQIVNDFQKGDIAEGYSVSREKKESFPLTVTSAQKNPTAFYLCASSRGGSSYEQYFGPGTRLTVT.

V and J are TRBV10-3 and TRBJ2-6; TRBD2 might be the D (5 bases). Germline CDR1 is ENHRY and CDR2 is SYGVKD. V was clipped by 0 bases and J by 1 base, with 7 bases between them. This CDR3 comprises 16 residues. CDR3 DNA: TGTGCCATCAGTGAGTCTCGGGGTTCTGGGGCCAACGTCCTGACTTTC. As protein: CAISESRGSGANVLTF.

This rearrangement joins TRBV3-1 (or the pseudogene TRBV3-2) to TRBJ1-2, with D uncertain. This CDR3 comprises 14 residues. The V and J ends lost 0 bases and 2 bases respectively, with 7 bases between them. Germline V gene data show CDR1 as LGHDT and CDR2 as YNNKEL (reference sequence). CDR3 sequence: CASSQEPENYGYTF. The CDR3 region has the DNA TGTGCCAGCAGCCAAGAACCGGAGAACTATGGCTACACCTTC.

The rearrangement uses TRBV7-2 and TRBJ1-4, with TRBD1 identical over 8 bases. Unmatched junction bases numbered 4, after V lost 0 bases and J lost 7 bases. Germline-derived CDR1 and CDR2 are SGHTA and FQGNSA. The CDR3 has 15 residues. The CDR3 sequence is CASSLAYRGSEKLFF. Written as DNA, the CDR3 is TGTGCCAGCAGCTTAGCGTACAGGGGGAGTGAAAAACTGTTTTTT.

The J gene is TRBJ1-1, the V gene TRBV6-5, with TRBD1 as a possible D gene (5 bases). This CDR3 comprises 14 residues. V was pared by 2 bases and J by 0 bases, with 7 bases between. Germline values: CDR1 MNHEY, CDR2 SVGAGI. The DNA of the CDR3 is TGTGCCAGCAGTTACGGGGGGATGAACACTGAAGCTTTCTTT. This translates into CASSYGGMNTEAFF.

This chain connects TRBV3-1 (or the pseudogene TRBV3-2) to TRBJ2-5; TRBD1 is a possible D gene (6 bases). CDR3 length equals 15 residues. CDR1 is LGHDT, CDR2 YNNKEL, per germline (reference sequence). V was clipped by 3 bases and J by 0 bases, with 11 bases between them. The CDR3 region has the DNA TGTGCCAGCAGCCATTACCGGGACAACCAAGAGACCCAGTACTTC. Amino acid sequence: CASSHYRDNQETQYF.

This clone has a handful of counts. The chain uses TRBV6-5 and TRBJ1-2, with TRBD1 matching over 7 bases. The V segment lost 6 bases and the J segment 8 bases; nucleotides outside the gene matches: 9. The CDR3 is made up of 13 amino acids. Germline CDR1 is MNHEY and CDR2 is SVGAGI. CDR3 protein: CASSPDREGGYTF. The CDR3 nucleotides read TGTGCCAGCAGCCCCGACAGGGAAGGCGGCTACACCTTC.

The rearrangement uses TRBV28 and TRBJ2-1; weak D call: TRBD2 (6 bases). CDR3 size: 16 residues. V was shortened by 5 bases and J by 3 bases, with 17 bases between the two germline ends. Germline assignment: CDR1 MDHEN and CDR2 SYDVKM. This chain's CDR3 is CASSPLVGGGYNEQFF. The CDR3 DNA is TGTGCCAGCAGTCCATTAGTGGGAGGCGGCTACAATGAGCAGTTCTTC.

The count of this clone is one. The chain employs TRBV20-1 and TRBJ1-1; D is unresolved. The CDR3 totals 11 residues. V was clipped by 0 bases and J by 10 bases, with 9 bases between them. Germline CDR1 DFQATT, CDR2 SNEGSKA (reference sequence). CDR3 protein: CSARDAPGAFF. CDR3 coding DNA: TGCAGTGCTAGAGATGCCCCCGGAGCTTTCTTT.

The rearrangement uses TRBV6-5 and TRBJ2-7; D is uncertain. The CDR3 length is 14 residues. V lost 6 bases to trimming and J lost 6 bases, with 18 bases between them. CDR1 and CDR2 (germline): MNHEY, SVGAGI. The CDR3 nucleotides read TGTGCCAGCAGCGCCTCATCTCTCTCAGGCGAGCAGTACTTC. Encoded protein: CASSASSLSGEQYF.

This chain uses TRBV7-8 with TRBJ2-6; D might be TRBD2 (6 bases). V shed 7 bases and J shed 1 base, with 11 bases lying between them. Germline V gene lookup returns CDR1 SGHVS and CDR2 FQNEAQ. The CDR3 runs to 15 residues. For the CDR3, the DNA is TGTGCCAGCACCGCCGGGACTTCTGGGGCCAACGTCCTGACTTTC. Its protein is CASTAGTSGANVLTF.

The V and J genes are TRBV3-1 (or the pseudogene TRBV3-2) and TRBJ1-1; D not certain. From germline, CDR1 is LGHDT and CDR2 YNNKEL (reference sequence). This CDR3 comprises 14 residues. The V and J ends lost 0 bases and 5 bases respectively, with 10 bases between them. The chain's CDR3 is CASSQENKNTEAFF. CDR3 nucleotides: TGTGCCAGCAGCCAAGAAAACAAGAATACTGAAGCTTTCTTT.

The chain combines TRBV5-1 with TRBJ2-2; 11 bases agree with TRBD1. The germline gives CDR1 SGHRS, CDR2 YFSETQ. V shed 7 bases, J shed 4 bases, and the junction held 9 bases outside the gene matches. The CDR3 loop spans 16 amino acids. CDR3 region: CASSSRTGGGTGELFF. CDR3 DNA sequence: TGCGCCAGCTCCTCTCGGACAGGGGGCGGCACCGGGGAGCTGTTTTTT.

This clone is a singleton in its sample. The CDR3: CASTGREQAFF. For the CDR3, the DNA is TGTGCCAGCACCGGAAGGGAGCAAGCTTTCTTT. This chain uses TRBV2 with TRBJ1-1; no clear D. Germline lookup yields CDR1 SNHLY and CDR2 FYNNEI. Trimming shortened V by 7 bases and J by 9 bases, and 12 bases separated the two germline ends. This CDR3 is 11 amino acids long.

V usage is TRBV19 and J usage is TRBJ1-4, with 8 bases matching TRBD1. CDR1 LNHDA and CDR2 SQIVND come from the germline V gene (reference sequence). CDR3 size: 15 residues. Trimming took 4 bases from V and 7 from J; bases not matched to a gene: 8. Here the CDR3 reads CASSTQGADGEKLFF. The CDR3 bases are TGTGCCAGTAGTACCCAGGGGGCTGATGGTGAAAAACTGTTTTTT.

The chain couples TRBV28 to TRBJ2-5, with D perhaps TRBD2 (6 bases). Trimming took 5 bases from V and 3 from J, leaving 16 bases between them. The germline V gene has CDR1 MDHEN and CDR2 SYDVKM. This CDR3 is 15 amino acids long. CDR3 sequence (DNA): TGTGCCAGCAGTCTCCCGCTTACGGGGGAAGAGACCCAGTACTTC. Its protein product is CASSLPLTGEETQYF.

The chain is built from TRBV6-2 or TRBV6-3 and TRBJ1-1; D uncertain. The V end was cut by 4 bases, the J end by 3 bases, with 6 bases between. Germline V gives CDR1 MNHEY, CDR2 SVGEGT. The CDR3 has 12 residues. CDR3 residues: CASSSLYTEAFF. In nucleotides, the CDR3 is TGTGCCAGCAGTTCCCTATACACTGAAGCTTTCTTT.

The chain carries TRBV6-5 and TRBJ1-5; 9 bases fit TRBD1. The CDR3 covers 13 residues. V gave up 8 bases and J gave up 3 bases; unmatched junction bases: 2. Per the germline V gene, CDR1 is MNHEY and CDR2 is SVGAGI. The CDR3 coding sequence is TGTGCCAGCGGGACAGGGCCCAATCAGCCCCAGCATTTT. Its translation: CASGTGPNQPQHF.

The CDR3 bases are TGTGCCAGCAGTTACGCAGGGGTTCGGATGTACACCTTC. It translates to CASSYAGVRMYTF. V gene TRBV12-3 or TRBV12-4 combines with J gene TRBJ1-2; D is perhaps TRBD1 (6 bases). This CDR3 has 13 amino acids. V lost 4 bases and J lost 11, with 17 bases in between.

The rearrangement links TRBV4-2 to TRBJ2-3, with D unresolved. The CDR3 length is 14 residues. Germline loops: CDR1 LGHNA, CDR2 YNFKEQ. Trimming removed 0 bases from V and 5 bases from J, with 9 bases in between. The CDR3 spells CASSQEPHRDTQYF. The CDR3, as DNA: TGTGCCAGCAGCCAAGAACCACACAGAGATACGCAGTATTTT.